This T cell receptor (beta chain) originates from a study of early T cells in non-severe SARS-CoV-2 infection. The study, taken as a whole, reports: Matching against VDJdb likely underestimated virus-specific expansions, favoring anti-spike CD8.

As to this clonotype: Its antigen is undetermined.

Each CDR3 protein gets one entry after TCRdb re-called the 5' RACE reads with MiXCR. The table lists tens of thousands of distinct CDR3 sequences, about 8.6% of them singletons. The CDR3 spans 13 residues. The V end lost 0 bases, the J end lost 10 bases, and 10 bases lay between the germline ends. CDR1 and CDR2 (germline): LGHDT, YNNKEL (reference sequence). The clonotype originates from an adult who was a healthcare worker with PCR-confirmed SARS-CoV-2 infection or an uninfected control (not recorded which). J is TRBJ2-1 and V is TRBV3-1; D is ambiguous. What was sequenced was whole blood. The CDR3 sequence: CASSQDFGDEQFF. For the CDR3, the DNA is TGTGCCAGCAGCCAAGATTTCGGCGACGAGCAGTTCTTC.